Listed here is a single T cell receptor beta chain. Its antigen is currently not known. A much bigger clone sits one base away, suggesting this may be a read error. The receptor library was made with 5' RACE. TCRdb shows the sequencer as Illumina HiSeq 2500. The second PCR ran for roughly 7 to 12 cycles and used a J-beta primer mix along with a sample-barcoded 5' primer. A template-switch 5' adaptor carrying 12 random nucleotides introduced a unique molecular identifier onto each TCR beta cDNA molecule. Each sample yielded at least 3 million CDR3-containing paired-end reads. All of the RNA was converted into first-strand cDNA using the Mint cDNA synthesis kit, with a TRBC-specific oligonucleotide serving as the primer. Following uracil-DNA glycosylase treatment, a first 18-cycle PCR with universal primers M1SS and BC2_uni_R was performed on all cDNA. Per the original workflow: For normalization, 1 million high-quality reads, each with a distinct molecular identifier, were randomly selected from each sample. Reads sharing molecular identifiers were discarded rather than binned into consensus sequences. MiTCR, with a Q25 quality threshold and the strictest error-elimination algorithm, was used for CDR3 identification, clonotype clustering and error correction. A nonparametric unseen species model using Euler transformation provided a lower-bound estimate of total TCR beta diversity. TCRdb's own reprocessing of the public reads used fastp at Q25 and MiXCR and kept productive beta chains. Entries are consolidated by CDR3 protein sequence, retaining the most common genes and DNA. The V and J calls shown here were made by TCRdb, not taken from the authors' results. The sample table holds under 1,000,000 distinct CDR3 sequences, of which 30% to 45% were seen once. The ten largest make up 10% to 15% of the sample.

These data belong to a study of blood T cells in healthy people across ages (dated by TCRdb to the mid-2010s). For context, the study as a whole: In model experiments, template switching captured about one uniquely barcoded TCR beta cDNA molecule for every two T cells. The study measured age-related changes in TCR beta repertoire diversity using deep sequencing normalized with unique cDNA molecular identifiers. Using the same blood draw, the study looked at two additional independent replicas of 1 million unique cDNA reads for two donors, one aged 18 to 30 and the other aged 80 or older. The donors were split into four age groups: young (average around 16 years), middle-aged (roughly 40), aged (more than 55) and long-lived (about 82). To avoid experimental bias, donors of different ages were randomly spread across the sequencing lanes. Findings and caveats that apply to the study as a whole: Total diversity estimates from one million sequenced T cells were considered lower bounds and underestimates. Observed TCR beta diversity per million T cells fell roughly linearly with age, and a significant reduction was already apparent by age roughly 40. Bulk unsorted PBMC profiling prevented conclusive comparison of naive and antigen-experienced compartments. There was a strong correlation between observed TCR beta diversity and the percentage of naive T cells measured by flow cytometry. The long-lived group showed more naive CD4+ T cells, fewer expanded clones and increased TCR diversity than the aged group, suggesting age selection. Donor CMV infection status was unknown, potentially confounding age-related changes in expanded clonotypes.

The roughly 37 donors, aged about 6 to 95 years, were systemically healthy Caucasian individuals from Russia. Each donor gave around 9.8 milliliters of peripheral blood, collected into EDTA-treated Vacutainer tubes. PBMCs were isolated by Ficoll-Paque density-gradient centrifugation, with at least 7 million obtained per sample. Total RNA was extracted from PBMCs with Trizol reagent, with at least 5 micrograms obtained per sample. Naive CD45RAhigh/CD27high T cell percentages were measured by flow cytometry on a PBMC aliquot from every donor. This clonotype was obtained from a man between 18 and 29 years old in good health. Sequenced input: blood.

The DNA sequence is given as TGTGCCAGCATTAAAGGGGCAGGGGGGGTCAATGAGCAGTACTTC. Its translation is CASIKGAGGVNEQYF. The V gene is TRBV12-3 or TRBV12-4 and the J gene is TRBJ2-4, with the D gene tentatively TRBD1 or TRBD2, based on 7 matching bases in each. The CDR3 runs 15 residues from the cysteine to the phenylalanine. Only the CDR3 DNA is retained, 45 bases long and in frame from the first base. V is clipped by 7 bases and J by 13 bases, and the sequence between their germline boundaries is 26 bases long.